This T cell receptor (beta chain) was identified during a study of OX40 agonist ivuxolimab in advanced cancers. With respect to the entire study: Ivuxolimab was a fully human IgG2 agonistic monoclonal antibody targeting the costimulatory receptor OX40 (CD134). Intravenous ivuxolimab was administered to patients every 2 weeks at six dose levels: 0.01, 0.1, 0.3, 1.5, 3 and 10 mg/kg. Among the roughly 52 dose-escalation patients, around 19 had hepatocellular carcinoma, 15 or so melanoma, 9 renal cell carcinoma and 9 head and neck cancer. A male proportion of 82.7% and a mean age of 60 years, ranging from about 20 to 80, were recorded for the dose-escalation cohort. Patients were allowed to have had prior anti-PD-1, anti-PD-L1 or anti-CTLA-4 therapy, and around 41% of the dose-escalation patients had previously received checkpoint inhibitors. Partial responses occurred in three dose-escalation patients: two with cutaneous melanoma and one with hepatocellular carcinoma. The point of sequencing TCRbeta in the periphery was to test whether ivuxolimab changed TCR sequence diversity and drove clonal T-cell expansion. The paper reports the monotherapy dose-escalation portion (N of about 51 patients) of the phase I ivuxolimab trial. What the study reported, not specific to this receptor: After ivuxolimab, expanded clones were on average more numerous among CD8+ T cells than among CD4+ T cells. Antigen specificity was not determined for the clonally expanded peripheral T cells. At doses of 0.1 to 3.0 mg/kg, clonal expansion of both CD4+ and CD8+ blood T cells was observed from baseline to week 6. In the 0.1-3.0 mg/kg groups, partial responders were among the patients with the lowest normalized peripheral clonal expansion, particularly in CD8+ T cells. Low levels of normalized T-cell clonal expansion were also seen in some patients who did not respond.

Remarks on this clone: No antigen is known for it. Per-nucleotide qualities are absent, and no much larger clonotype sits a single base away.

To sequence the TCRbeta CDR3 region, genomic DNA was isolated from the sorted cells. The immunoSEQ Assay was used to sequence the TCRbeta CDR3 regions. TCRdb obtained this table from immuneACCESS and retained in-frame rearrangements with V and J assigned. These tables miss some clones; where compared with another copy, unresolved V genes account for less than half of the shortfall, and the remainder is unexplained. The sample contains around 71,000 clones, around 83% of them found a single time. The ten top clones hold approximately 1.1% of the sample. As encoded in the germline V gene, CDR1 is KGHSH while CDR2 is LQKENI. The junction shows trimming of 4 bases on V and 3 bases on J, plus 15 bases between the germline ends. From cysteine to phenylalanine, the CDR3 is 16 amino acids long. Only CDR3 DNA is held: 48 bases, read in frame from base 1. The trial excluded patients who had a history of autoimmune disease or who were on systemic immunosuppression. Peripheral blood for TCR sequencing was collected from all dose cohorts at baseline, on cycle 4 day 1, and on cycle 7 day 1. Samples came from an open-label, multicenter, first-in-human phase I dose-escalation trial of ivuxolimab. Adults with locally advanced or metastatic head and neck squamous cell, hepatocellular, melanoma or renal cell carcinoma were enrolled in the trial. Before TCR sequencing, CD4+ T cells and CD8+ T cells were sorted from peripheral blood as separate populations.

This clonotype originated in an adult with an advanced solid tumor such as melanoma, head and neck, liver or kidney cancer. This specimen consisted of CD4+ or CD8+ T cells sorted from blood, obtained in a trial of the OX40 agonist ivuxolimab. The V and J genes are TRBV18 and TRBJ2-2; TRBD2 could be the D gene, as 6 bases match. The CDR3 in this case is CASSLAVLGDTGELFF. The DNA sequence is TGTGCCAGCTCACTAGCGGTTCTAGGGGACACCGGGGAGCTGTTTTTT.